These 26 T cell receptor beta chains were sequenced from one sample in a study of OX40 agonist ivuxolimab in advanced cancers. Using immunoSEQ multiplex PCR, the repertoire was profiled, and TCRdb retains in-frame clones only, with some absent. The data hold about 70,000 clones, with 81% observed a single time. The sample was CD4+ or CD8+ T cells sorted from blood, taken in a trial of the OX40 agonist ivuxolimab. These receptors came from an adult with an advanced solid tumor such as melanoma, head and neck, liver or kidney cancer.

CDR3 coding DNA: TGTGCCAGCACGTCCCGTCTCATAAGCTCCTACGAGCAGTACTTC. This codes for CASTSRLISSYEQYF. This chain connects TRBV6-1 to TRBJ2-7; D unresolved. Germline CDR1 MNHNS, CDR2 SASEGT. The V gene lost 7 bases and the J gene lost 0 bases, with 16 bases spanning the gap. CDR3 length: 15 amino acids.

Worth noting for this clone: At the DNA level, this CDR3 is encoded by other sequences in the same sample as well. This chain links TRBV7-2 with TRBJ1-3; D remains ambiguous. The CDR3 is 13 amino acids. V lost 0 bases and J lost 4, with 4 bases in between. Germline V CDR1 and CDR2: SGHTA, FQGNSA. For the CDR3, the DNA is TGTGCCAGCAGCTTAGCGGCCGGAAACACCATATATTTT. As protein: CASSLAAGNTIYF.

The chain combines TRBV9 with TRBJ2-3; D might be TRBD1 (6 bases). V lost 1 base and J 1 base, leaving 22 bases between the germline ends. Germline lookup yields CDR1 SGDLS and CDR2 YYNGEE. The CDR3 covers 19 residues. The CDR3, as DNA: TGTGCCAGCAGCGTAAACCCCACGCTAGGGGCAGGGGGCACAGATACGCAGTATTTT. Its translation is CASSVNPTLGAGGTDTQYF.

V gene TRBV6-5 combines with J gene TRBJ2-7, with D possibly being TRBD1 or TRBD2 (5 bases each). This CDR3 has 14 amino acids. Per germline, CDR1 MNHEY and CDR2 SVGAGI. The V and J ends lost 2 bases and 1 base respectively, with 9 bases between them. CDR3 protein: CASSYEGLSYEQYF. The CDR3 DNA sequence: TGTGCCAGCAGTTACGAGGGGCTATCCTACGAGCAGTACTTC.

The rearrangement links TRBV11-2 to TRBJ1-5; D remains unclear. The CDR3 is 13 amino acids. V lost 1 base and J 5 bases, leaving 6 bases between the germline ends. Germline V gene data show CDR1 as SGHAT and CDR2 as FQNNGV. The CDR3 here is CASSLGGYQPQHF. The DNA for the CDR3 is TGTGCCAGCAGCTTAGGCGGGTATCAGCCCCAGCATTTT. Full variable domain (remainder filled in from reference TRBV11-2 and TRBJ1-5): EAGVAQSPRYKIIEKRQSVAFWCNPISGHATLYWYQQILGQGPKLLIQFQNNGVVDDSQLPKDRFSAERLKGVDSTLKIQPAKLEDSAVYLCASSLGGYQPQHFGDGTRLSIL.

The chain carries TRBV7-3 and TRBJ2-3, with 7 bases identical to TRBD2. This CDR3 has 14 amino acids. CDR1 SGHTA and CDR2 FQGTGA come from the germline V gene. After removal of 2 bases from V and 6 bases from J, the junction contained 5 bases not matched to a gene. The CDR3 nucleotides read TGTGCCAGCAGCTTACTGGGAGGGACGGATACGCAGTATTTT. Translated: CASSLLGGTDTQYF.

This clone was counted between two and nine times. The V gene is TRBV11-1, the J gene TRBJ2-7; no reliable D call. V gave up 4 bases and J gave up 3 bases, with 4 bases separating them. The CDR3 covers 11 residues. Germline V gene data show CDR1 as SGHAT and CDR2 as FQDESV (reference sequence). CDR3 sequence (DNA): TGTGCCAGCAGCTCTATCTACGAGCAGTACTTC. Translating gives CASSSIYEQYF.

The DNA of the CDR3 is TGCAGCGTTGAAGATGTCCGCGGGGCTGATAGCTCCTACAATGAGCAGTTCTTC. This gives the protein CSVEDVRGADSSYNEQFF. The chain combines TRBV29-1 with TRBJ2-1; maybe TRBD2 (6 bases). The CDR3 extends over 18 amino acids. The germline V gene has CDR1 SQVTM and CDR2 ANQGSEA. V shed 0 bases and J shed 0 bases, with 18 bases lying between them.

The V and J genes are TRBV5-1 and TRBJ2-5; 7 nucleotides line up with TRBD1. Trimming at V came to 4 bases and at J to 7 bases, leaving 13 bases not matched to a gene. This CDR3 is built from 15 residues. The germline V gene encodes CDR1 SGHRS and CDR2 YFSETQ. CDR3 loop: CASSPDGDRVGTQYF. The CDR3 DNA reads TGCGCCAGCAGCCCCGACGGAGACAGGGTGGGGACCCAGTACTTC.

The chain links TRBV6-5 to TRBJ2-5, with 7 bases fitting TRBD1. Germline values: CDR1 MNHEY, CDR2 SVGAGI. This CDR3 has 14 amino acids. V was clipped by 4 bases and J by 4 bases; unmatched bases: 6. The CDR3 coding sequence is TGTGCCAGCAGTTCAGGACAGGTGACAGAGACCCAGTACTTC. Translated, it gives CASSSGQVTETQYF.

This chain joins TRBV2 and TRBJ1-5; possibly TRBD1 for D (6 bases). V was pared by 8 bases and J by 3 bases, with 17 bases between. The V gene's germline CDR1 is SNHLY and CDR2 FYNNEI. The CDR3 has 15 amino acids. The chain's CDR3 is CASGQWNRANQPQHF. CDR3 bases: TGTGCCAGCGGTCAGTGGAACAGGGCCAATCAGCCCCAGCATTTT.

The chain combines TRBV5-1 with TRBJ2-5, with D unclear. V gave up 0 bases and J gave up 1 base, with 10 bases separating them. Germline CDR1 and CDR2: SGHRS and YFSETQ. The CDR3 length is 15 residues. CDR3 sequence: CASSLGPTGQETQYF. The CDR3 coding sequence is TGCGCCAGCAGCTTGGGCCCTACGGGCCAAGAGACCCAGTACTTC.

This chain uses TRBV28 with TRBJ2-1; TRBD1 aligns across 8 bases. The CDR3 is made up of 16 amino acids. Germline CDR1 MDHEN, CDR2 SYDVKM. V was pared by 6 bases and J by 2 bases, with 9 bases of the junction left unmatched. This CDR3 reads CASSPQGQAPYNEQFF. The CDR3 nucleotides read TGTGCCAGCAGCCCTCAGGGACAGGCCCCCTACAATGAGCAGTTCTTC.

The J gene is TRBJ1-2, the V gene TRBV6-5; tentative D call: TRBD1 (5 bases). The CDR3 is 13 residues long. CDR1 and CDR2 from the germline V gene are MNHEY and SVGAGI. The V end was cut by 5 bases, the J end by 8 bases, with 15 bases between. The CDR3 bases are TGTGCCAGCAGTCCCCTTGGGGGTGGAGGCTACACCTTC. It translates to CASSPLGGGGYTF.

In its sample, this clone was seen a few times. J is TRBJ1-5 and V is TRBV2; TRBD1 aligns across 8 bases. This CDR3 is 17 amino acids long. V lost 5 bases, J lost 2 bases, and 11 bases stayed unmatched. Germline V gene lookup returns CDR1 SNHLY and CDR2 FYNNEI. The DNA of the CDR3 is TGTGCCAGCAGTTGGGACAGGCGCCAAGGGGGCAATCAGCCCCAGCATTTT. It yields the protein CASSWDRRQGGNQPQHF.

The chain carries TRBV2 and TRBJ1-2; TRBD1 matches at 7 bases. V lost 5 bases, J lost 14 bases, and 5 bases stayed unmatched. The CDR3 totals 10 residues. Per the germline V gene, CDR1 is SNHLY and CDR2 is FYNNEI. CDR3 DNA: TGTGCCAGCAGTCGGACAGGTCTTACCTTC. This translates into CASSRTGLTF.

The chain carries TRBV5-6 and TRBJ1-2, with D tentatively TRBD1 (5 bases). CDR1 is SGHDT and CDR2 is YYEEEE in the germline V gene. V gave up 1 base and J gave up 7 bases, with 14 bases separating them. The CDR3 covers 14 residues. CDR3 nucleotide sequence: TGTGCCAGCAGCTTGACTGGGGGGATGGTTGGCTACACCTTC. Protein: CASSLTGGMVGYTF.

This chain's CDR3 is CASSLGGLAGGQETQYF. CDR3 sequence (DNA): TGCGCCAGCAGCTTGGGTGGACTAGCGGGGGGTCAAGAGACCCAGTACTTC. V gene TRBV5-1 combines with J gene TRBJ2-5, with 14 bases matching TRBD2. J gave up 2 bases and V 0 bases, and 3 bases lay outside the gene matches. Germline V lookup: CDR1 SGHRS, CDR2 YFSETQ. The CDR3 totals 17 residues.

This clone turned up a few times. V usage is TRBV2 and J usage is TRBJ1-5, with D perhaps TRBD1 (6 bases). The CDR3 has 14 amino acids. The V end was cut by 4 bases, the J end by 7 bases, with 14 bases between. Per germline, CDR1 SNHLY and CDR2 FYNNEI. CDR3 region: CASSVEKGGQPQHF. The CDR3 region has the DNA TGTGCCAGCAGTGTGGAAAAGGGGGGGCAGCCCCAGCATTTT.

The chain joins TRBV9 to TRBJ1-1; D remains unclear. Trimming left V 4 bases short and J 0 bases short, with 13 bases between. Germline V gene sequence: CDR1 SGDLS, CDR2 YYNGEE. The CDR3 has 15 amino acids. DNA for the CDR3: TGTGCCAGCAGCCGATCCTTAGGGATGAACACTGAAGCTTTCTTT. Protein: CASSRSLGMNTEAFF.

This clone has only one observation. The chain combines TRBV30 with TRBJ1-1; D gene unclear. The CDR3 totals 11 residues. Trimming removed 0 bases at V and 10 bases at J, with 9 bases between. Germline V gives CDR1 GTSNPN, CDR2 SVGIG (reference sequence). The CDR3 bases are TGTGCCTGGAGTGTAGGAGGGAGAGCTTTCTTT. Protein: CAWSVGGRAFF.

This clone ranks as medium-sized (0.01 to 0.1%). The chain carries TRBV4-1 and TRBJ1-2; D perhaps matches TRBD1 (5 bases). Germline CDR1 and CDR2: MGHRA and YSYEKL. The ends were cut back, 4 bases at V and 4 bases at J, with 16 bases in the middle. The CDR3 runs 15 residues. CDR3 sequence reads: CASSLSERGIYGYTF. DNA of the CDR3: TGCGCCAGCAGCCTAAGCGAAAGGGGTATCTATGGCTACACCTTC.

The V gene is TRBV19, the J gene TRBJ1-2; TRBD1 agrees at 9 bases. Per germline, CDR1 LNHDA and CDR2 SQIVND (reference sequence). The CDR3 loop spans 16 amino acids. V lost 0 bases, J lost 4 bases, and 6 bases stayed unmatched. CDR3 protein: CASSIDGQGNPYGYTF. CDR3 DNA: TGTGCCAGTAGTATAGATGGACAGGGGAACCCCTATGGCTACACCTTC. Complete variable domain (other parts from reference TRBV19 and TRBJ1-2): DGGITQSPKYLFRKEGQNVTLSCEQNLNHDAMYWYRQDPGQGLRLIYYSQIVNDFQKGDIAEGYSVSREKKESFPLTVTSAQKNPTAFYLCASSIDGQGNPYGYTFGSGTRLTVV.

The rearrangement joins TRBV5-4 to TRBJ2-5; D perhaps matches TRBD1 (7 bases). CDR3 length: 15 amino acids. The V gene lost 4 bases and the J gene lost 4 bases, with 17 bases spanning the gap. The germline CDR1 and CDR2 sequences are SGHNT and YYREEE (reference sequence). In DNA, the CDR3 is TGTGCCAGCAGCCTGGCGGGGACAGCGGGAGAGACCCAGTACTTC. Translated, it gives CASSLAGTAGETQYF.

This clone has a handful of counts. This sequence joins TRBV30 and TRBJ1-5; D uncertain. The ends were cut back, 4 bases at V and 5 bases at J, with 12 bases in the middle. This CDR3 has 13 residues. Germline loops: CDR1 GTSNPN, CDR2 SVGIG (reference sequence). CDR3 protein: CAWTPQPDQPQHF. The CDR3 region has the DNA TGTGCCTGGACCCCACAGCCTGATCAGCCCCAGCATTTT.

This clone is a singleton in its sample. V gene TRBV6-5 combines with J gene TRBJ2-7; a possible D gene is TRBD1 (6 bases). The CDR3 consists of 15 residues. The V and J ends lost 0 bases and 2 bases respectively, with 11 bases between them. Germline CDR1 is MNHEY and CDR2 is SVGAGI. Here the CDR3 reads CASSYSLTGPYEQYF. CDR3 coding DNA: TGTGCCAGCAGTTACTCACTAACAGGGCCCTACGAGCAGTACTTC.